This T cell receptor (beta chain) was identified during a study of regulatory T cells in long-lasting Graves disease. This clonotype was picked up a small number of times. Time point denoted: newly diagnosed GD, antithyroid drugs for less than 3 months. PBMC-derived RNA was used for the TCR library. Investigators prepared the TCR beta libraries by applying iRepertoire HTBI primers and Arm-PCR of CDR3 regions. Each CDR3 protein gets one entry after TCRdb re-called the multiplex PCR reads with MiXCR. The table includes 420,000 or so distinct CDR3 sequences, 16% detected once. This CDR3 is 13 amino acids long. The V gene's germline CDR1 is ENHRY and CDR2 SYGVKD. V was shortened by 5 bases and J by 7 bases, with 15 bases between the two germline ends. These data were also reused for a study on T cells in Graves' hyperthyroidism and ophthalmopathy. That paper adds: Each diagnosis drew on symptoms, thyroxine, TRAb, thyroid ultrasound and orbital computed tomography findings. The TCR CDR3 first-round RT-PCR relied on the HTBI primer set. Before onset, by a median of around 6.4 months, the model predicted ophthalmopathy.

Source: peripheral blood mononuclear cells (PBMCs), taken at new diagnosis, from a patient treated with antithyroid drugs. This chain links TRBV10-3 with TRBJ2-7; the D gene is possibly TRBD1 (6 bases). The receptor's source is a woman younger than 35 with Graves disease. CDR3 nucleotide sequence: TGTGCCATCAGTCACAGGGTCGAGTGGGAGCAGTACTTC. Residues: CAISHRVEWEQYF.